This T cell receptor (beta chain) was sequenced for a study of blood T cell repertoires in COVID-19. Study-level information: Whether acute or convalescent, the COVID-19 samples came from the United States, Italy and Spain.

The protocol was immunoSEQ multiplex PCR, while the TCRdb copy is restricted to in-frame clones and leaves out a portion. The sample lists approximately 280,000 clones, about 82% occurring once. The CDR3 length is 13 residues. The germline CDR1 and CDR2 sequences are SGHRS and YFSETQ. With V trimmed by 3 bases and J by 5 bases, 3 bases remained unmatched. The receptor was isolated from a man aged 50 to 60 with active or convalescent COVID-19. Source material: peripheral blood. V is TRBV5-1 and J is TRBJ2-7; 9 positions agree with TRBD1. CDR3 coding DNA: TGCGCCAGCAGCTGGACAGGGGAAAACGAGCAGTACTTC. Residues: CASSWTGENEQYF.